This TCR beta chain stems from a study of shared clonotypes between healthy human individuals. Sequencing was performed with immunoSEQ multiplex PCR; in TCRdb, only in-frame clones are kept and a portion is missing. The table includes around 650,000 clones, approximately 96% detected once. Selected positively for CCR7 and CD45RO-negative, naive CD8 cells excluded terminally differentiated effector memory CD45RA+ cells. None of the donors, who were healthy HIV-negative adults, had recently had acute infections or vaccinations. From germline, CDR1 is LNHDA and CDR2 SQIVND (reference sequence). V lost 8 bases, J lost 5 bases, and 15 bases lay in between. This CDR3 spans 13 amino acids. As regards this clone: As yet, its antigen is unknown.

General study results and limits: Naive subsets generally exceeded memory subsets in estimated richness. Naive CD4 clonotypes were shared across a few donors at roughly 5.5%. The researchers took only blood, and tissue repertoires probably look different.

This receptor was obtained from a woman in her 30s in good health. V and J are TRBV19 and TRBJ2-5; perhaps TRBD2 as D (6 bases). Sequenced sample: naive CD8+ T cells sorted from blood. CDR3 nucleotides: TGTGCCAGTTCCCGACTAGAGGGGGAGACCCAGTACTTC. It specifies CASSRLEGETQYF.